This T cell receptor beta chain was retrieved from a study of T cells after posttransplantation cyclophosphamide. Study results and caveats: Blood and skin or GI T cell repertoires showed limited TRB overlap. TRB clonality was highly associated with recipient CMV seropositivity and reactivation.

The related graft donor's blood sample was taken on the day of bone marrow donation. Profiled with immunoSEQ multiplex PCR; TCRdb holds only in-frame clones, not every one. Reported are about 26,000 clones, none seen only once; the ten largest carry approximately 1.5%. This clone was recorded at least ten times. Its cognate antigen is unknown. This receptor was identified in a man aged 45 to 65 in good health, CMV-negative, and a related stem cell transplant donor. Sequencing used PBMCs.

The CDR3 protein is CASSLFRGTGNTEAFF. The CDR3 region has the DNA TGTGCCAGCAGTTTATTCCGCGGGACAGGAAACACTGAAGCTTTCTTT. This sequence joins TRBV27 and TRBJ1-1; the match to TRBD1 covers 8 bases. CDR1 and CDR2 (germline): MNHEY, SMNVEV (reference sequence). The V and J ends lost 1 base and 2 bases, in that order; junction bases with no gene match: 6. The CDR3 is 16 amino acids.